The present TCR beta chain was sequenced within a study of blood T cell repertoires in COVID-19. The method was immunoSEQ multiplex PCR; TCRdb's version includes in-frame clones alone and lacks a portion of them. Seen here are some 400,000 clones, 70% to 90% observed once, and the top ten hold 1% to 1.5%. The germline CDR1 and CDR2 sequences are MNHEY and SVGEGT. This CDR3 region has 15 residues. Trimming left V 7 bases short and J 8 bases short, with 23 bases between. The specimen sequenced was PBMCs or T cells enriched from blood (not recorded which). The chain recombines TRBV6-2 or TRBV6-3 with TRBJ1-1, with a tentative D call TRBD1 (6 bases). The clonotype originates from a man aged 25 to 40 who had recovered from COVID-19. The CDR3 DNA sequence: TGTGCCAGCATCCCAGACCGGGGGGCGAGGCGGGAAGCTTTCTTT. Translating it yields CASIPDRGARREAFF.